Reported below is one TCR beta chain. Antigen specificity is unknown. These data are taken from a study of Ad26.COV2.S vaccination and SARS-CoV-2 variants. About the research overall: Donor was one of the participants in the Ad26.COV2.S arm of the COV1001 trial. Donor got 5x10^10 or 1x10^11 viral particles of Ad26.COV2.S.

The length of the CDR3 is 13 residues. Trimming cost V 5 bases and J 9 bases; bases outside gene matches: 8. Broader study findings: Reported post-vaccination CD8+ and CD4+ T cell responses to spike showed substantial breadth.

Profiling relied on immunoSEQ multiplex PCR, and the TCRdb table lists in-frame clones only, not all of them. The sample lists some 240,000 clones; around nine tenths were seen once. Treatment noted: some 19 received Ad26.COV2.S at low or high dose, single or two shots; roughly five received placebo; per-sample allocation not given. Samples analyzed were those drawn on day 63 after the first vaccine or placebo injection. Here the sequenced sample was peripheral blood, taken in a trial of Ad26.COV2.S vaccine versus placebo. This TCR was recovered from a person between 18 and 59 years old who received the Ad26.COV2.S COVID-19 vaccine or a placebo. The J gene is TRBJ2-3, the V gene TRBV12-3 or TRBV12-4; 7 bases line up with TRBD1. CDR3 sequence (DNA): TGTGCCAGCAGTGGGCCAGGCAGGGGGACGCAGTATTTT. Translated: CASSGPGRGTQYF.